The rows below give T cell receptor beta chains drawn from one sample of a study of blood T cell repertoires in COVID-19. Some clones are missing from TCRdb's copy, which holds only in-frame ones; the method was immunoSEQ multiplex PCR. The table has over 85,000 clones, about 90% seen once; the top ten hold just under 20%. The specimen sequenced was peripheral blood. The receptors originated from a human donor in a cohort sampled during active COVID-19. Each CDR3 is given with its conserved first and last residue. Fields, in order: D gene, J gene, V gene, clone size, CDR3 protein, CDR3 DNA. A D gene is named only where the DNA matches it firmly. Some rows have no size entry. The others give once, few or many, or a class for an expanded clone.

>.|TRBJ1-1|TRBV6-5|.
CASSYPPGAEAFF
TGTGCCAGCAGTTACCCCCCCGGGGCTGAAGCTTTCTTT
>TRBD2|TRBJ2-3|TRBV9|.
CASSVRAGDTDTQYF
TGTGCCAGCAGCGTCCGAGCGGGAGACACAGATACGCAGTATTTT
>.|TRBJ2-2|TRBV7-2|.
CASSSYTGELFF
TGTGCCAGCAGCTCTTACACCGGGGAGCTGTTTTTT
>.|TRBJ1-5|TRBV7-2|once
CASSLEGVNSNQPQHF
TGTGCCAGCAGCTTAGAGGGAGTCAATAGCAATCAGCCCCAGCATTTT
>TRBD2|TRBJ2-3|TRBV29-1|.
CSVATSGEADTQYF
TGCAGCGTTGCGACTAGCGGGGAGGCAGATACGCAGTATTTT
>.|TRBJ1-1|TRBV20-1|.
CSAVSNTEAFF
TGCAGTGCTGTTTCTAACACTGAAGCTTTCTTT
>TRBD1|TRBJ1-1|TRBV6-5|.
CASNLQGRAFF
TGTGCCAGCAATCTACAGGGGCGGGCTTTCTTT
>.|TRBJ1-1|TRBV3-1/TRBV3-2|.
CASSQYDMNTEAFF
TGTGCCAGCAGCCAATATGACATGAACACTGAAGCTTTCTTT
>.|TRBJ2-6|TRBV30|.
CAWRGRWGSGANVLTF
TGTGCCTGGAGGGGGAGGTGGGGATCCGGGGCCAACGTCCTGACTTTC
>.|TRBJ2-3|TRBV14|.
CASSQVQRDTQYF
TGTGCCAGCAGCCAGGTTCAGAGGGATACGCAGTATTTT
>TRBD1|TRBJ2-7|TRBV18|.
CASSPRTGDYEQYF
TGTGCCAGCTCCCCCCGGACAGGGGACTACGAGCAGTACTTC
>.|TRBJ2-7|TRBV4-3|.
CASSQDTGPSYEQYF
TGCGCCAGCAGCCAAGATACAGGGCCGTCCTACGAGCAGTACTTC
>.|TRBJ2-1|TRBV28|.
CASSSPLAGSTNNEQFF
TGTGCCAGCAGTTCCCCCCTCGCGGGGAGTACCAACAATGAGCAGTTCTTC
>.|TRBJ2-1|TRBV6-5|few
CASRLQRLVYNEQFF
TGTGCCAGCAGACTCCAACGCCTTGTCTACAATGAGCAGTTCTTC
>TRBD1|TRBJ1-2|TRBV5-6|once
CASSLIGQGPPYTF
TGTGCCAGCAGCTTGATTGGACAGGGTCCTCCCTACACCTTC
>TRBD2|TRBJ2-5|TRBV2|.
CASSELQSRTLLAGYQETQYF
TGTGCCAGCAGTGAGCTCCAGAGCCGAACGTTGCTAGCGGGATATCAAGAGACCCAGTACTTC
>.|TRBJ1-6|TRBV14|.
CASSQETVNSPLHF
TGTGCCAGCAGCCAAGAGACTGTGAATTCACCCCTCCACTTT
>.|TRBJ1-2|TRBV6-5|.
CASSLQQVGYYGYTF
TGTGCCAGCAGTCTACAACAGGTTGGATACTATGGCTACACCTTC
>.|TRBJ1-1|TRBV6-5|.
CASSLNTNTEAFF
TGTGCCAGCAGCCTTAACACGAACACTGAAGCTTTCTTT
>TRBD1|TRBJ2-7|TRBV6-5|.
CASSRSTGSGGEQYF
TGTGCCAGCAGTCGCTCGACAGGGAGCGGTGGCGAGCAGTACTTC
>.|TRBJ1-5|TRBV27|few
CASSQGQYQPQHF
TGTGCCAGCAGCCAGGGGCAGTATCAGCCCCAGCATTTT
>TRBD2|TRBJ2-1|TRBV10-2|.
CASTLLAESYNEQFF
TGCGCCAGCACTCTACTAGCGGAGTCCTACAATGAGCAGTTCTTC
>.|TRBJ2-6|TRBV18|.
CASSAVWSGANVLTF
TGTGCCAGCTCAGCGGTGTGGTCTGGGGCCAACGTCCTGACTTTC
>TRBD1|TRBJ2-7|TRBV6-5|.
CASSYRDRVVQYF
TGTGCCAGCAGTTATAGGGACAGGGTTGTGCAGTACTTC
>.|TRBJ2-1|TRBV19|.
CASSILPTPINFNEQFF
TGTGCCAGTAGTATCCTCCCGACTCCAATTAACTTCAATGAGCAGTTCTTC
>.|TRBJ2-7|TRBV28|.
CASSLQGTYEQYF
TGTGCCAGCAGTTTGCAGGGCACCTACGAGCAGTACTTC
>TRBD1|TRBJ1-6|TRBV5-3|.
CARSSGTAHYNSPLHF
TGTGCCAGAAGCTCCGGGACAGCCCACTATAATTCACCCCTCCACTTT
>.|TRBJ2-1|TRBV11-2|.
CASSPTSSNEQFF
TGTGCCAGCAGCCCGACTAGTTCCAATGAGCAGTTCTTC
>.|TRBJ2-7|TRBV6-5|.
CASSRVPQYEQYF
TGTGCCAGCAGCCGCGTCCCCCAATACGAGCAGTACTTC
>TRBD2|TRBJ2-1|TRBV9|.
CASSSYGGRSNEQFF
TGTGCCAGCAGCTCCTACGGCGGGAGGTCCAATGAGCAGTTCTTC
>TRBD1|TRBJ1-4|TRBV6-2/TRBV6-3|.
CASSSGTGLAEKLFF
TGTGCCAGCAGCTCCGGGACAGGGTTGGCGGAAAAACTGTTTTTT
>.|TRBJ1-4|TRBV5-1|.
CASLGAPLATNEKLFF
TGCGCCAGTCTTGGGGCCCCCCTTGCAACTAATGAAAAACTGTTTTTT
>.|TRBJ2-3|TRBV3-1/TRBV3-2|.
CASSHHTDTQYF
TGTGCCAGCAGCCACCACACAGATACGCAGTATTTT
>TRBD2|TRBJ2-1|TRBV27|.
CASSPDGLAGVFEQFF
TGTGCCAGCAGTCCGGACGGACTAGCGGGAGTTTTTGAGCAGTTCTTC
>TRBD1|TRBJ2-2|TRBV27|.
CASSTLYRGRVTGELFF
TGTGCCAGCAGTACCCTATACAGGGGCCGTGTCACCGGGGAGCTGTTTTTT
>.|TRBJ2-5|TRBV12-5|.
CASGSGQPQETQYF
TGTGCTAGTGGTTCCGGACAGCCCCAAGAGACCCAGTACTTC
>.|TRBJ2-7|TRBV10-3|.
CAISERLGGGTSEQYF
TGTGCCATCAGTGAGAGGTTGGGAGGCGGGACGTCCGAGCAGTACTTC
>.|TRBJ2-2|TRBV19|.
CASTLLHYKGGGNTGELFF
TGTGCCAGTACTCTTCTCCACTACAAGGGAGGGGGTAACACCGGGGAGCTGTTTTTT
>.|TRBJ1-2|TRBV7-3|.
CASSLSTENYGYTF
TGTGCCAGCAGCTTATCGACGGAGAACTATGGCTACACCTTC
>.|TRBJ2-3|TRBV12-1|once
CASSFNTLAAGVTSTDTQYF
TGTGCCAGCAGCTTTAATACCTTGGCAGCGGGGGTTACTAGCACAGATACGCAGTATTTT
>TRBD1|TRBJ2-5|TRBV7-6|.
CASSLVGDSFVAQYF
TGTGCCAGCAGCTTAGTGGGGGACAGTTTTGTGGCCCAGTACTTC
>.|TRBJ2-7|TRBV5-1|.
CASSFNTGPYEQYF
TGCGCCAGCAGCTTTAACACAGGCCCCTACGAGCAGTACTTC
>.|TRBJ1-5|TRBV9|.
CASSVGGRSNQPQHF
TGTGCCAGCAGCGTGGGAGGGCGTAGCAATCAGCCCCAGCATTTT
>.|TRBJ2-7|TRBV25-1|.
CASSDHTGFYEQYF
TGTGCCAGCAGTGATCATACAGGGTTCTACGAGCAGTACTTC
>TRBD2|TRBJ2-1|TRBV7-6|.
CASSWGLAGGNNEQFF
TGTGCCAGCAGCTGGGGACTAGCGGGAGGGAACAATGAGCAGTTCTTC
>.|TRBJ1-1|TRBV10-3|.
CAISEREGRGTEAFF
TGTGCCATCAGTGAAAGGGAGGGGAGAGGCACTGAAGCTTTCTTT
>.|TRBJ1-2|TRBV7-9|.
CASSPRGLRLRFGYTF
TGTGCCAGCAGCCCCAGGGGCCTGCGTCTCCGATTTGGCTACACCTTC
>.|TRBJ1-6|TRBV5-1|.
CASSWADSRNSPLHF
TGCGCCAGCAGCTGGGCTGACAGTCGGAATTCACCCCTCCACTTT
>TRBD1|TRBJ1-5|TRBV28|.
CASVSGGGSNQPQHF
TGTGCCAGTGTTTCAGGGGGCGGAAGCAATCAGCCCCAGCATTTT
>.|TRBJ2-7|TRBV5-1|.
CASSLAQQAEQYF
TGCGCCAGCAGCTTAGCCCAACAGGCCGAGCAGTACTTC
>TRBD2|TRBJ2-1|TRBV18|.
CASSLAGAGAVVEQFF
TGTGCCAGCTCACTGGCCGGGGCGGGAGCTGTGGTTGAGCAGTTCTTC
>TRBD1|TRBJ2-7|TRBV27|.
CASSLKGQGLAYEQYF
TGTGCCAGCAGTTTAAAGGGACAGGGCTTGGCCTACGAGCAGTACTTC
>.|TRBJ1-5|TRBV5-1|few
CASSLGDIPNQPQHF
TGCGCCAGCAGCTTGGGAGATATCCCTAATCAGCCCCAGCATTTT
>.|TRBJ2-7|TRBV5-6|.
CASSTTRGVYEQYF
TGTGCCAGCAGCACGACTAGAGGTGTATACGAGCAGTACTTC
>TRBD1|TRBJ1-5|TRBV19|few
CASSTGQGENQPQHF
TGTGCCAGTAGTACCGGACAGGGGGAAAATCAGCCCCAGCATTTT
>.|TRBJ2-2|TRBV6-1|.
CASSARVGLSGGELFF
TGTGCCAGCAGTGCCCGAGTCGGGCTGAGCGGCGGGGAGCTGTTTTTT
>.|TRBJ2-7|TRBV2|.
CASKESASSYEQYF
TGTGCCAGCAAGGAGAGCGCGAGCTCCTACGAGCAGTACTTC